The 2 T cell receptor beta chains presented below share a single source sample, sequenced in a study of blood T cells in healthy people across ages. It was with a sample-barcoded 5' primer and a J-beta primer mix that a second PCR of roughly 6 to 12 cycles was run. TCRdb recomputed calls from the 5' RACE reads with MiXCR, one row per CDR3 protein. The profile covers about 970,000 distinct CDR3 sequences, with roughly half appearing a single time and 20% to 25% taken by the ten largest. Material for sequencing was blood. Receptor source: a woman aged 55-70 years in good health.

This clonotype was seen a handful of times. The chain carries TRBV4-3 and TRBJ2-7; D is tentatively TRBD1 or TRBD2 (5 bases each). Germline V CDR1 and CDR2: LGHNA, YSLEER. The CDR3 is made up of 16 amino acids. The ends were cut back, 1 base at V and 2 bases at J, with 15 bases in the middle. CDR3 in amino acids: CASSQVSGSEAYEQYF. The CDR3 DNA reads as TGCGCCAGCAGCCAAGTATCAGGGTCGGAGGCCTACGAGCAGTACTTC.

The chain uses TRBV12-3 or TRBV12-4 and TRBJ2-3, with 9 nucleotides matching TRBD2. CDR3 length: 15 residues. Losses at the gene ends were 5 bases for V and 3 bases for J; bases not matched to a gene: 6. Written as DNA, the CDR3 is TGTGCCAGCAGTCCTAGCGGGATTGGAACAGATACGCAGTATTTT. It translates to CASSPSGIGTDTQYF.